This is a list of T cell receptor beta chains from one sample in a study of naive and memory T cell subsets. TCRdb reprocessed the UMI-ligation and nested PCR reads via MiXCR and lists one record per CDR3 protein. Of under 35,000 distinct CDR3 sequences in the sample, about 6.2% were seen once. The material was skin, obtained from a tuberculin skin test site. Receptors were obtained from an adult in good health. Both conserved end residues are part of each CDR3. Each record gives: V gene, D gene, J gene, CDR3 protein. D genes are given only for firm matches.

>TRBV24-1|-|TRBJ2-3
CATSPGGRTQYF
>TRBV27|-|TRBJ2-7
CASRGPGREYEQYF
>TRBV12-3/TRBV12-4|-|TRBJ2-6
CASRPTVGSGANVLTF
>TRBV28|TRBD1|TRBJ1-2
CASRLDRAFGYTF
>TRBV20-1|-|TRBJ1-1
CSGGPNTEAFF
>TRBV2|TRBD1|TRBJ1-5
CASRRQGFNQPQHF
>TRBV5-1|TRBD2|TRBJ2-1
CASSLFGGGPLGDEQFF
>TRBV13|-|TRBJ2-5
CASSLRIGPQEETQYF
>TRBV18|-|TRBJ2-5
CASSPIEMGIETQYF
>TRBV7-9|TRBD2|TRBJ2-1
CASSFQLAGDYNEQFF
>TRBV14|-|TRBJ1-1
CASRQLGKNTEAFF
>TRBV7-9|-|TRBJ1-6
CASSSGTPNSPLHF
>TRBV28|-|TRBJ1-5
CASSTSDSELYSNQPQHF
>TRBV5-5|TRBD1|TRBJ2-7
CASSLWDSYEQYF
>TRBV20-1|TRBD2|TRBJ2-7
CSASRLARYEQYF
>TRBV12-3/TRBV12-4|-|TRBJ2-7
CASSLPGRPYEQYF
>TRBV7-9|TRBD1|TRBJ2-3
CASSLPTGRTDTQYF
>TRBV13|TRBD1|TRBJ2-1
CASSFPGTGATEQFF
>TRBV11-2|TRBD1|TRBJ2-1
CASSLDRARGHEQFF
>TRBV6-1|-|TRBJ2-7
CASSESFSYEQYF
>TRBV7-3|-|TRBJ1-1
CASSLTTGRPMNTEAFF
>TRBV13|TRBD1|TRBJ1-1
CASSLGQVNTEAFF